This TCR beta chain was sequenced for a study of blood T cell repertoires in COVID-19. Study information: The United States, Italy and Spain were the sources of the acute and convalescent COVID-19 samples. T cells, B-cell-depleted T cells, or PBMCs supplied cDNA or gDNA.

As originally analysed: Estimated nucleated cell counts came from reference gene primer amplification. TCRdb's table, derived via immunoSEQ multiplex PCR, lists solely in-frame clones and lacks some. From that table come the V and J calls and clone size; the DNA was used to work out D and trimming. The sample has about 150,000 clones, 80% to 90% seen once. CDR1 is LNHDA, CDR2 SQIVND, per germline (reference sequence). V was pared by 3 bases and J by 6 bases, with 12 bases between. This CDR3 contains 14 residues. This clonotype originated in a woman aged 45-65 years with active or convalescent COVID-19. The chain links TRBV19 to TRBJ2-1; D ambiguous. Sequences were obtained from peripheral blood. The chain's CDR3 is CASSISQQRNEQFF. The CDR3 bases are TGTGCCAGTAGTATCAGCCAGCAGCGCAATGAGCAGTTCTTC.